The present TCR beta chain was sequenced within a study of T-cell memory formation after mild COVID-19. As for the study in general: TCR clustering was largely donor specific. Findings and limits, study-wide: CD4+ clones that contracted lay mainly in CM and EM; CD8+ ones lay in EMRA. There was no confirmation that second-wave clones peaking on day 37 were SARS-CoV-2 specific.

The CDR3 spans 12 residues. Germline loops: CDR1 MNHNY, CDR2 SVGAGI (reference sequence). V lost 6 bases and J 6 bases, leaving 12 bases between the germline ends. Constant-segment-primed 5'RACE gave TCR alpha and TCR beta cDNA libraries with sample barcodes and UMIs. One entry per CDR3 protein, called by TCRdb with MiXCR from the 5' RACE reads. There are more than 250,000 distinct CDR3 sequences in the sample; 18% occur only once, and about 21% lies in the top ten. This clonotype was detected a few times. Its antigen is undetermined. Sequencing was carried out using PBMCs or a T cell subset sorted from them (not recorded which). This chain links TRBV6-6 with TRBJ2-7; D call uncertain. This receptor was taken from a man younger than 30 who had mild COVID-19 (a few samples of this study predate the infection). Cell type and time point are not known. CDR3 DNA sequence: TGTGCCAGCAGCCCAACCTCCCTCGAGCAGTACTTC. It encodes CASSPTSLEQYF.